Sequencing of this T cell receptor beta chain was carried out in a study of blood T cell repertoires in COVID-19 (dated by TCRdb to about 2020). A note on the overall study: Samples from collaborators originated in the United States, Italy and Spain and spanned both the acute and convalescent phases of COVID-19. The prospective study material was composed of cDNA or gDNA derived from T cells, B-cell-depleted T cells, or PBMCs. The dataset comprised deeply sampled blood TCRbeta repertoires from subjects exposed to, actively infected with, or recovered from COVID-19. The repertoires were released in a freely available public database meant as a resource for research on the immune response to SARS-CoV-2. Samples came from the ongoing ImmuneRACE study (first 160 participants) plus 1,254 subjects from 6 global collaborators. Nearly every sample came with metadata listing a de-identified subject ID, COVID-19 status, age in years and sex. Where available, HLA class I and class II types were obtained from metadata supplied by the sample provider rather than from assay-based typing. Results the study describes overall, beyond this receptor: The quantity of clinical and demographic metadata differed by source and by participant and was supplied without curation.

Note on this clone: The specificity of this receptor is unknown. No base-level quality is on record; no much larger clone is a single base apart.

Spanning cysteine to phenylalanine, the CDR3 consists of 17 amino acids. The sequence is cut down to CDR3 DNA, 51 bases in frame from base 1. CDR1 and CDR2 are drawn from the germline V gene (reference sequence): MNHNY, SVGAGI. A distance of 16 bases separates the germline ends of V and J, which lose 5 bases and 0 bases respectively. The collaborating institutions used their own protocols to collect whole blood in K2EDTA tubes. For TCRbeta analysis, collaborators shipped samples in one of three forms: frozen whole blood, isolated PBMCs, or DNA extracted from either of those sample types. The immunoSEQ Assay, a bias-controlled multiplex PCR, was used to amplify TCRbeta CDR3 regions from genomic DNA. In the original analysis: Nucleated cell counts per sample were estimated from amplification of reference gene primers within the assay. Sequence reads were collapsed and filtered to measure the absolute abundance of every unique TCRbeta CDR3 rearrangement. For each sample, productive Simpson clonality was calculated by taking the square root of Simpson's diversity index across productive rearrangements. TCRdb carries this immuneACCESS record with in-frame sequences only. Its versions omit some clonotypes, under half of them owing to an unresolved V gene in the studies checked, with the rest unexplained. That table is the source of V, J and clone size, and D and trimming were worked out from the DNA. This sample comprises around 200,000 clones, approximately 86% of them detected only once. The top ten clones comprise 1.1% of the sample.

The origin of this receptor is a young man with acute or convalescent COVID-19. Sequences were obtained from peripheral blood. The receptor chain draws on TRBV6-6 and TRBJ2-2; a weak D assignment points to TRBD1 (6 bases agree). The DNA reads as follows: TGTGCCAGCAGTCCCACCTTGGGGGCCCCGAACACCGGGGAGCTGTTTTTT. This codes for CASSPTLGAPNTGELFF.